This passage covers 10 T cell receptor beta chains from one sample sequenced in a study of blood T cell repertoires in COVID-19. Clones were read by immunoSEQ multiplex PCR, and TCRdb kept only the in-frame ones, dropping some. Of about 460,000 clones listed, 70% to 90% are singletons. Sequenced input: PBMCs or T cells enriched from blood (not recorded which). These receptor sequences come from a woman aged 55-70 years who had recovered from COVID-19.

This chain uses TRBV20-1 with TRBJ2-3; D ambiguous. The length of the CDR3 is 14 residues. Germline V gene sequence: CDR1 DFQATT, CDR2 SNEGSKA (reference sequence). Trimming left V 3 bases short and J 2 bases short, with 12 bases between. Here the CDR3 DNA reads TGCAGTGCTAGTGGGCAGGATACCACAGATACGCAGTATTTT. Translating it yields CSASGQDTTDTQYF.

The sample holds one count of this clone. This chain connects TRBV7-2 to TRBJ2-1; 9 bases fit TRBD2. CDR1 SGHTA and CDR2 FQGNSA come from the germline V gene. V dropped 4 bases and J dropped 0; count of bases not matched to a gene: 1. CDR3 size: 15 residues. CDR3 DNA: TGTGCCAGCAGCTATAGCGGGAGCTCCTACAATGAGCAGTTCTTC. Translating it yields CASSYSGSSYNEQFF.

The chain uses TRBV4-1 and TRBJ2-2; no clear D gene. The CDR3 is made up of 12 amino acids. The germline V and J ends were trimmed by 1 base and 7 bases, with 4 bases remaining between them. Germline assignment: CDR1 MGHRA and CDR2 YSYEKL. CDR3 in amino acids: CASSQGVGELFF. CDR3 nucleotide sequence: TGCGCCAGCAGCCAAGGCGTCGGGGAGCTGTTTTTT.

The J gene is TRBJ2-5, the V gene TRBV9; D is undetermined. The CDR3 has 13 amino acids. V lost 1 base, J lost 5 bases, and 9 bases lay in between. Germline CDR1 reads SGDLS; CDR2 reads YYNGEE. As DNA, the CDR3 is TGTGCCAGCAGCGTAAACACATGGGAGACCCAGTACTTC. Amino acid sequence: CASSVNTWETQYF.

As to this clone: At one end the junction does not follow the germline gene, possibly because of a read error. V gene TRBV19 combines with J gene TRBJ1-2, with 9 bases lining up with TRBD1. Germline V gene lookup returns CDR1 LNHDA and CDR2 SQIVND (reference sequence). CDR3 length: 14 residues. CDR3 region: CASSIWDRAHGYTF. The CDR3 nucleotides are TGTGCCAGCAGTATATGGGACAGGGCTCATGGCTACACCTTC.

The chain recombines TRBV3-1 (or the pseudogene TRBV3-2) with TRBJ1-2; 9 bases fit TRBD1. After removal of 4 bases from V and 4 bases from J, the junction contained 4 bases not matched to a gene. This CDR3 is 14 amino acids long. CDR1 is LGHDT and CDR2 is YNNKEL in the germline V gene (reference sequence). The CDR3, as DNA: TGTGCCAGCAGCCCCTCACAGGGGGCCTATGGCTACACCTTC. Its translation is CASSPSQGAYGYTF.

This clone has ten or more counts. The chain is built from TRBV6-1 and TRBJ2-3, with D perhaps TRBD1 (6 bases). CDR3 length: 17 residues. The V gene lost 1 base and the J gene lost 6 bases, with 20 bases spanning the gap. Per germline, CDR1 MNHNS and CDR2 SASEGT. CDR3 sequence: CASSEGSNRAGGDTQYF. Written as DNA, the CDR3 is TGTGCCAGCAGTGAAGGGTCGAACAGGGCAGGTGGGGATACGCAGTATTTT.

Details on this clone: The sample carries other DNA sequences with the same CDR3. The rearrangement joins TRBV9 to TRBJ1-1; a weak D match, TRBD1 (6 bases). This CDR3 contains 15 residues. Looked up from germline, CDR1 is SGDLS and CDR2 is YYNGEE. The V and J ends lost 4 bases and 0 bases respectively, with 13 bases between them. CDR3 in amino acids: CASSPQGTVNTEAFF. The CDR3 DNA sequence: TGTGCCAGCAGCCCACAGGGTACCGTGAACACTGAAGCTTTCTTT.

The gene calls are TRBV2 and TRBJ1-4; maybe TRBD1 (5 bases). This CDR3 has 14 amino acids. V lost 3 bases, J lost 7 bases, and 12 bases lay in between. Germline CDR1 SNHLY, CDR2 FYNNEI. CDR3 nucleotide sequence: TGTGCCAGCAGTGAGCTACAGGAGGGTGAAAAACTGTTTTTT. It encodes CASSELQEGEKLFF.

The chain is built from TRBV6-5 and TRBJ1-6, with 8 bases fitting TRBD1. The germline V gene encodes CDR1 MNHEY and CDR2 SVGAGI. This CDR3 spans 14 amino acids. The V and J ends lost 6 bases and 10 bases, in that order; junction bases with no gene match: 8. The CDR3: CASRGRGLGSPLHF. CDR3 nucleotides: TGTGCCAGCAGGGGCAGGGGGCTCGGATCACCCCTCCACTTT.